The entry that follows covers one T cell receptor (beta chain) sequence. Only in-frame clones appear in the TCRdb table, and some are missing; sequencing was by immunoSEQ multiplex PCR. Found here are 60,000 to 90,000 clones, approximately 97% of them singletons; the top ten hold under 0.2%. This specimen belongs to a study of technical replicates of blood from four donors. This CDR3 is 14 amino acids long. V dropped 6 bases and J dropped 6 bases, with 15 bases sitting between them. The germline CDR1 and CDR2 sequences are MNHEY and SMNVEV (reference sequence). Input material: T cells isolated from PBMCs. The TCR originated in a human donor in good health. The chain carries TRBV27 and TRBJ1-5; D is possibly TRBD1 (6 bases). The CDR3 sequence: CASRLGGAAQPQHF. DNA for the CDR3: TGTGCCAGCAGACTTGGGGGGGCGGCTCAGCCCCAGCATTTT.